One sample yielded the 24 T cell receptor beta chains listed below, sequenced in a study of vaccination and CD4 T cells after COVID-19. These receptors lack a known antigen. Oncomine TCR Beta short-read sequencing was applied to DNA from cultured CD4+ T cells. Each CDR3 protein is one row after TCRdb ran MiXCR on the PCR reads. The sample holds 3,400 or so distinct CDR3 sequences; approximately 24% are singletons and the top ten take less than 65%. The treatment is: roughly nine-day PBMC culture with coronavirus spike peptide pools or control peptides (ViraFEST assay). The source material was CD4+ T cells from blood, cultured in vitro, sampled after SARS-CoV-2 vaccination. These receptors came from a human donor who had recovered from COVID-19.

There are a few counts of this clonotype. The chain joins TRBV6-1 to TRBJ1-2; the match to TRBD1 covers 8 bases. J was trimmed by 0 bases and V by 9 bases; bases with no gene match: 9. The CDR3 totals 15 residues. Germline assignment: CDR1 MNHNS and CDR2 SASEGT. CDR3 loop: CARPTGAIANYGYTF. For the CDR3, the DNA is TGTGCCAGACCGACAGGGGCTATAGCTAACTATGGCTACACCTTC.

This clonotype was detected only once. A much larger clone lies one base from this, so it may be a read error. CDR3 sequence: CASSTGMDYGYTF. CDR3 nucleotides: TGTGCCAGCAGTACGGGGATGGACTATGGCTACACCTTC. The chain has TRBV6-1 and TRBJ1-2; D unresolved. Deletions cut 5 bases from V and 3 bases from J, with 10 bases between. Germline values: CDR1 MNHNS, CDR2 SASEGT. The CDR3 has 13 amino acids.

The CDR3 DNA is TGTGCCAGCAGACCTCAGGGCCACGAGCAGTACTTC. Translation gives CASRPQGHEQYF. The V and J genes are TRBV2 and TRBJ2-7; maybe TRBD1 (5 bases). With 6 bases removed from V and 5 bases from J, the gap between germline ends came to 11 bases. The germline V gene encodes CDR1 SNHLY and CDR2 FYNNEI. CDR3 length: 12 residues.

In its sample, this clonotype was seen once. The J gene is TRBJ2-5, the V gene TRBV5-5; D unresolved. CDR1 SGHKS and CDR2 YYEKEE come from the germline V gene (reference sequence). The V end lost 0 bases, the J end lost 7 bases, and 13 bases lay between the germline ends. The CDR3 extends over 14 amino acids. As DNA, the CDR3 is TGTGCCAGCAGCTTGGTTGAAGGTCTCGGGACCCAGTACTTC. Its protein product is CASSLVEGLGTQYF.

This clonotype was counted only a few times. This sequence joins TRBV6-5 and TRBJ1-1; D remains unclear. Germline V gene data show CDR1 as MNHEY and CDR2 as SVGAGI. Trimming removed 1 base from V and 7 bases from J, with 4 bases in between. CDR3 length: 11 residues. The CDR3 is CASSYLGEAFF. In DNA form, the CDR3 reads TGTGCCAGCAGTTACTTGGGTGAAGCTTTCTTT.

The rearrangement links TRBV5-4 to TRBJ2-7; 8 bases align to TRBD1. Germline values: CDR1 SGHNT, CDR2 YYREEE (reference sequence). The length of the CDR3 is 11 residues. V lost 4 bases, J lost 10 bases, and 4 bases stayed unmatched. CDR3 in DNA: TGTGCCAGCAGCGAGGACAGGGTACAGTACTTC. Encoded protein: CASSEDRVQYF.

This clonotype was picked up a small number of times. The V and J genes are TRBV6-4 and TRBJ1-5; perhaps TRBD1 as D (5 bases). The CDR3 loop spans 15 amino acids. V lost 0 bases to trimming and J lost 6 bases, with 12 bases between them. Germline CDR1 is MRHNA and CDR2 is SNTAGT. CDR3 DNA sequence: TGTGCCAGCAGTGACTCGGGGGACGGCTCTCAGCCCCAGCATTTT. Residues: CASSDSGDGSQPQHF.

The chain employs TRBV6-5 and TRBJ1-1; no reliable D call. CDR3 length: 19 amino acids. The V gene's germline CDR1 is MNHEY and CDR2 SVGAGI. V lost 2 bases, J lost 0 bases, and 22 bases lay in between. CDR3 amino acids: CASSYRYHGILPVNTEAFF. The CDR3 DNA follows: TGTGCCAGCAGTTACAGGTATCATGGCATCCTCCCGGTGAACACTGAAGCTTTCTTT.

The V and J genes are TRBV20-1 and TRBJ2-2; TRBD2 might be the D (7 bases). This CDR3 has 16 amino acids. V lost 0 bases and J lost 3, with 14 bases in between. Per germline, CDR1 DFQATT and CDR2 SNEGSKA (reference sequence). In DNA form, the CDR3 reads TGCAGTGCTAGAGAGGAAGGCGGGGGCGACACCGGGGAGCTGTTTTTT. Translation gives CSAREEGGGDTGELFF.

This clonotype was detected once. The gene calls are TRBV5-4 and TRBJ2-1; no firm D call. The CDR3 has 12 amino acids. Germline CDR1 and CDR2: SGHNT and YYREEE (reference sequence). The V end lost 2 bases, the J end lost 6 bases, and 6 bases lay between the germline ends. CDR3 sequence (DNA): TGTGCCAGCAGCTTCGTGAGCAATGAGCAGTTCTTC. It codes for CASSFVSNEQFF.

The CDR3 sequence is CATDSQGSYNEQFF. CDR3 DNA: TGTGCCACCGACTCTCAAGGCTCCTACAATGAGCAGTTCTTC. The genes are TRBV7-9 and TRBJ2-1; D ambiguous. V lost 10 bases and J lost 0, with 13 bases in between. This CDR3 contains 14 residues. Germline CDR1 is SEHNR and CDR2 is FQNEAQ (reference sequence).

By share, this clonotype counts as medium-sized. The V gene is TRBV10-1, the J gene TRBJ2-5; tentatively, D is TRBD2 (5 bases). There are 12 residues in the CDR3. Trimming took 2 bases from V and 6 from J, leaving 7 bases between them. Germline V gene data show CDR1 as WNHNN and CDR2 as SYGVQD (reference sequence). CDR3 sequence reads: CASSEGLKTQYF. CDR3 in DNA: TGCGCCAGCAGTGAGGGACTCAAGACCCAGTACTTC.

This clonotype is medium-sized within its sample. The chain combines TRBV15 with TRBJ2-1; 9 bases agree with TRBD1. Germline V gene data show CDR1 as LNHNV and CDR2 as YYDKDF (reference sequence). Trimming removed 7 bases from V and 9 bases from J; junction bases left unmatched: 10. CDR3 size: 14 residues. In DNA, the CDR3 is TGTGCCACCACGGACAGGGGTCTGTGGGGTGAGCAGTTCTTC. Its protein is CATTDRGLWGEQFF.

This clonotype was seen a handful of times. V usage is TRBV9 and J usage is TRBJ1-6, with D uncertain. CDR1 SGDLS and CDR2 YYNGEE come from the germline V gene. V lost 6 bases to trimming and J lost 7 bases, with 11 bases between them. The CDR3 length is 13 residues. CDR3 sequence: CASTFGGNSPLHF. The CDR3 DNA reads TGTGCCAGCACCTTTGGAGGGAATTCACCCCTCCACTTT.

This clonotype counts as medium-sized. The chain combines TRBV6-5 with TRBJ2-5; the match to TRBD2 covers 8 bases. Trimming at V came to 2 bases and at J to 0 bases, leaving 2 bases not matched to a gene. The CDR3 is 15 amino acids. Germline V gene lookup returns CDR1 MNHEY and CDR2 SVGAGI. CDR3 sequence (DNA): TGTGCCAGCAGTTACGGAGCGGGGGACCAAGAGACCCAGTACTTC. Translation: CASSYGAGDQETQYF.

The V gene is TRBV29-1, the J gene TRBJ1-5; 8 bases align to TRBD1. The junction had 4 bases not matched to a gene; V was cut back by 4 bases and J by 2 bases. This CDR3 has 14 amino acids. Looked up from germline, CDR1 is SQVTM and CDR2 is ANQGSEA. This chain's CDR3 is CSVGTTGGNQPQHF. CDR3 coding DNA: TGCAGCGTTGGTACGACAGGGGGCAATCAGCCCCAGCATTTT.

This clonotype is medium-sized. Here the CDR3 DNA reads TGCAGTGCTTCCCCCCCGGGGGCCAACAATCAGCCCCAGCATTTT. Amino acid sequence: CSASPPGANNQPQHF. The rearrangement uses TRBV20-1 and TRBJ1-5; maybe TRBD1 (6 bases). The V end lost 5 bases, the J end lost 3 bases, and 17 bases lay between the germline ends. Looked up from germline, CDR1 is DFQATT and CDR2 is SNEGSKA (reference sequence). This CDR3 is 15 amino acids long.

This clonotype was seen repeatedly, ten times or more. The CDR3 nucleotides are TGTGCCACCAGCGAGGGGGGGGACTCTTACGAGCAGTACTTC. It is translated as CATSEGGDSYEQYF. The rearrangement uses TRBV15 and TRBJ2-7; D may be TRBD2 (7 bases). The CDR3 spans 14 residues. Germline V gene data show CDR1 as LNHNV and CDR2 as YYDKDF (reference sequence). V was trimmed by 5 bases and J by 4 bases, leaving 15 bases between them.

Comment on this clonotype: A junction end diverges from the germline sequence, so it may reflect a read error. This rearrangement joins TRBV20-1 to TRBJ2-1; the D gene is possibly TRBD2 (5 bases). CDR3 length equals 14 residues. Per germline, CDR1 DFQATT and CDR2 SNEGSKA (reference sequence). DNA for the CDR3: TGCAATGCTAGAGATCCGGGTCGCGCGGGTCAAGAGTTCTTC. It is translated as CNARDPGRAGQEFF.

The chain uses TRBV27 and TRBJ2-7; tentative D call: TRBD2 (5 bases). The germline CDR1 and CDR2 sequences are MNHEY and SMNVEV (reference sequence). Trimming cost V 6 bases and J 2 bases, with 14 bases left between them. The CDR3 covers 14 residues. This chain's CDR3 is CASRRAPGAYEQYF. The CDR3 DNA reads as TGTGCCAGCAGACGGGCTCCCGGGGCCTACGAGCAGTACTTC.

The chain is built from TRBV6-1 and TRBJ1-2, with 11 bases identical to TRBD1. CDR1 MNHNS and CDR2 SASEGT come from the germline V gene. V trimming: 7 bases; J trimming: 7 bases; junction bases outside the gene matches: 11. This CDR3 region has 15 residues. CDR3 sequence: CASKMTGTGGTGYTF. The CDR3 bases are TGTGCCAGCAAAATGACCGGGACAGGGGGTACTGGCTACACCTTC.

This clonotype rates as medium-sized. V is TRBV7-6 and J is TRBJ2-3; no clear D gene. The CDR3 runs to 16 residues. In germline, CDR1 is SGHVS, CDR2 FNYEAQ. With 5 bases removed from V and 4 bases from J, the gap between germline ends came to 19 bases. CDR3 region: CASSLGRLIKADTQYF. CDR3 in DNA: TGTGCCAGCAGCCTAGGTCGATTGATAAAGGCAGATACGCAGTATTTT.

This clonotype turned up a few times. The rearrangement joins TRBV10-3 to TRBJ2-5, with D possibly called TRBD1 or TRBD2 (5 bases each). CDR3 length: 15 amino acids. Germline V gene sequence: CDR1 ENHRY, CDR2 SYGVKD. The ends were cut back, 0 bases at V and 5 bases at J, with 13 bases in the middle. The CDR3 region is CAISESGPRGETQYF. CDR3 bases: TGTGCCATCAGTGAGTCGGGACCTCGAGGGGAGACCCAGTACTTC.

This sequence joins TRBV27 and TRBJ1-2; D ambiguous. This CDR3 spans 11 amino acids. The V end was cut by 3 bases, the J end by 8 bases, with 7 bases between. Germline CDR1 and CDR2: MNHEY and SMNVEV (reference sequence). The CDR3 protein is CASSFAGGYTF. CDR3 bases: TGTGCCAGCAGTTTTGCCGGCGGCTACACCTTC.